Listed here are 17 T cell receptor beta chains from one sample, sequenced in a study of vaccination and CD4 T cells after COVID-19. Time point reported: late sampling 161 to 241 days after vaccination in three convalescent patients. TCRdb itself ran the PCR reads through MiXCR, one entry per CDR3 protein. The sample lists 25,000 to 30,000 distinct CDR3 sequences; over 40% were seen once. The material was CD4+ T cells from blood, obtained about 7 months after SARS-CoV-2 vaccination. The receptor set was obtained from a human donor who had recovered from COVID-19.

This clonotype was seen a handful of times. The chain couples TRBV15 to TRBJ2-2; 10 nucleotides agree with TRBD1. V lost 5 bases to trimming and J lost 4 bases; unmatched junction nucleotides: 10. Germline values: CDR1 LNHNV, CDR2 YYDKDF (reference sequence). This CDR3 spans 17 amino acids. The CDR3 DNA is TGTGCCACCAGCCGCGACAGGGGGCCTTTGGGCACCGGGGAGCTGTTTTTT. Protein: CATSRDRGPLGTGELFF.

The genes are TRBV7-9 and TRBJ2-3, with a tentative D call TRBD2 (5 bases). The CDR3 runs 16 residues. Germline V CDR1 and CDR2: SEHNR, FQNEAQ (reference sequence). V was clipped by 5 bases and J by 6 bases, with 21 bases between them. CDR3 bases: TGTGCCAGCAGCCGCCGTGGGAGTTTCTTCATGGATACGCAGTATTTT. It is translated as CASSRRGSFFMDTQYF. Supplemented by reference TRBV7-9 and TRBJ2-3, the full variable domain reads DTGVSQNPRHKITKRGQNVTFRCDPISEHNRLYWYRQTLGQGPEFLTYFQNEAQLEKSRLLSDRFSAERPKGSFSTLEIQRTEQGDSAMYLCASSRRGSFFMDTQYFGPGTRLTVL.

The V gene is TRBV6-1, the J gene TRBJ1-5; 7 bases are a match to TRBD1. Germline V gene sequence: CDR1 MNHNS, CDR2 SASEGT. With V trimmed by 6 bases and J by 5 bases, 4 bases remained unmatched. The CDR3 sequence is 13 residues long. The CDR3 bases are TGTGCCAGCAGCCAAGACAGGGATCAGCCCCAGCATTTT. Its protein product is CASSQDRDQPQHF.

CDR3 nucleotide sequence: TGTGCCAGCACCACGAGCTGGACTAGCTCCTACGAGCAGTACTTC. Its translation is CASTTSWTSSYEQYF. V is TRBV11-2 and J is TRBJ2-7; 7 bases align to TRBD2. CDR3 size: 15 residues. In germline, CDR1 is SGHAT, CDR2 FQNNGV. The J segment lost 0 bases and the V segment lost 7 bases, leaving 9 bases of the junction unmatched.

The table lists this clonotype with a few counts. The rearrangement links TRBV7-9 to TRBJ1-2; possibly TRBD1 for D (5 bases). The CDR3 loop spans 19 amino acids. Deletions cut 4 bases from V and 3 bases from J, with 27 bases between. The germline CDR1 and CDR2 sequences are SEHNR and FQNEAQ (reference sequence). The CDR3 nucleotides read TGTGCCAGCAGCTCATCAGCCTTTGGAGGGGCTCCGGGTGACTATGGCTACACCTTC. This translates into CASSSSAFGGAPGDYGYTF. Full variable domain (missing parts from reference TRBV7-9 and TRBJ1-2): DTGVSQNPRHKITKRGQNVTFRCDPISEHNRLYWYRQTLGQGPEFLTYFQNEAQLEKSRLLSDRFSAERPKGSFSTLEIQRTEQGDSAMYLCASSSSAFGGAPGDYGYTFGSGTRLTVV.

V and J are TRBV7-2 and TRBJ1-5; D not resolved. Germline V lookup: CDR1 SGHTA, CDR2 FQGNSA. V lost 6 bases, J lost 2 bases, and 8 bases lay in between. The CDR3 runs 13 residues. As DNA, the CDR3 is TGTGCCAGCAGGCGTGGCGGCAATCAGCCCCAGCATTTT. Amino acids: CASRRGGNQPQHF.

To note about this clonotype: At one end the junction does not follow the germline gene, possibly because of a read error. The rearrangement links TRBV7-7 to TRBJ2-7, with 10 bases aligning to TRBD2. CDR1 is SSHAT, CDR2 FNYEAQ, per germline (reference sequence). The CDR3 runs 15 residues. The CDR3 DNA sequence: TGTGCTAGCAGCCCTGCTAGCGGGAGTTCCTACGAGCAGTACTTC. This translates into CASSPASGSSYEQYF. The entire variable domain, with the rest obtained from reference TRBV7-7 and TRBJ2-7, is as follows: GAGVSQSPRYKVTKRGQDVTLRCDPISSHATLYWYQQALGQGPEFLTYFNYEAQPDKSGLPSDRFSAERPEGSISTLTIQRTEQRDSAMYRCASSPASGSSYEQYFGPGTRLTVT.

In this sample, this clonotype is medium-sized (0.01 to 0.1%). CDR3 loop: CATSRDRMQGSGDTQYF. The DNA of the CDR3 is TGTGCCACCAGCAGAGATCGGATGCAGGGGAGTGGAGATACGCAGTATTTT. This chain uses TRBV15 with TRBJ2-3; TRBD1 is a possible D gene (6 bases). Trimming removed 0 bases from V and 5 bases from J, with 18 bases in between. Germline values: CDR1 LNHNV, CDR2 YYDKDF (reference sequence). There are 17 residues in the CDR3.

This sequence joins TRBV19 and TRBJ2-1; D remains unclear. With 3 bases removed from V and 0 bases from J, the gap between germline ends came to 6 bases. Germline-derived CDR1 and CDR2 are LNHDA and SQIVND (reference sequence). The CDR3 is 14 amino acids. For the CDR3, the DNA is TGTGCCAGTAGTATCATGAGCTCCTACAATGAGCAGTTCTTC. This gives the protein CASSIMSSYNEQFF.

This chain connects TRBV7-9 to TRBJ2-5; 9 bases match TRBD2. This CDR3 comprises 14 residues. Germline trimming cut 2 bases from V and 4 bases from J; bases unmatched to any gene: 2. CDR1 and CDR2 (germline): SEHNR, FQNEAQ (reference sequence). CDR3 protein: CASSLRSGGETQYF. The CDR3 nucleotides read TGTGCCAGCAGCTTACGTAGCGGGGGAGAGACCCAGTACTTC.

The chain has TRBV2 and TRBJ2-3, with 9 bases lining up with TRBD2. Trimming cost V 6 bases and J 0 bases; bases outside gene matches: 1. The CDR3 loop spans 14 amino acids. Germline V CDR1 and CDR2: SNHLY, FYNNEI. The CDR3 sequence: CASRGLASTDTQYF. CDR3 coding DNA: TGTGCCAGCAGGGGACTAGCTAGCACAGATACGCAGTATTTT.

This clonotype was seen only a few times. The chain uses TRBV20-1 and TRBJ1-1; 10 bases line up with TRBD1. After removal of 2 bases from V and 7 bases from J, the junction contained 7 bases not matched to a gene. CDR1 and CDR2 from the germline V gene are DFQATT and SNEGSKA (reference sequence). This CDR3 region has 14 residues. The CDR3 DNA reads as TGCAGTGCTAGACGGGGACAGGGGATAGGTGAAGCTTTCTTT. This gives the protein CSARRGQGIGEAFF.

The CDR3 coding sequence is TGTGCCAGCAGCTCGCCTAGGAGAGAGCAGTACTTC. Protein: CASSSPRREQYF. This rearrangement joins TRBV7-2 to TRBJ2-7; no definite D call. CDR3 length: 12 residues. Germline loops: CDR1 SGHTA, CDR2 FQGNSA. The ends were cut back, 4 bases at V and 7 bases at J, with 11 bases in the middle.

The chain joins TRBV5-1 to TRBJ2-5; no reliable D call. The CDR3 spans 12 residues. Trimming removed 3 bases at V and 5 bases at J, with 8 bases between. CDR1 and CDR2 (germline): SGHRS, YFSETQ. CDR3 region: CASSSQWETQYF. The DNA for the CDR3 is TGCGCCAGCAGCTCGCAATGGGAGACCCAGTACTTC.

V gene TRBV10-3 combines with J gene TRBJ2-3; 10 nucleotides align to TRBD2. Trimming removed 6 bases from V and 0 bases from J; junction bases left unmatched: 3. The germline V gene has CDR1 ENHRY and CDR2 SYGVKD. This CDR3 has 15 residues. For the CDR3, the DNA is TGTGCCATCAGCGGACTAGCGGTTAGCACAGATACGCAGTATTTT. This encodes CAISGLAVSTDTQYF.

With respect to this clonotype: A much more abundant neighbour one base away suggests this may be a read error. The J gene is TRBJ1-2, the V gene TRBV7-9; D unclear. The length of the CDR3 is 15 residues. Germline V gives CDR1 SEHNR, CDR2 FQNEAQ (reference sequence). Trimming pared 2 bases from V and 3 bases from J, leaving 13 bases between. In DNA form, the CDR3 reads TGTGCCAGCAGCTTAAGGGCCGATGAAGACTATGGCTACACCTTC. Translation: CASSLRADEDYGYTF.

This clonotype has a handful of counts. This sequence joins TRBV27 and TRBJ2-7, with D unresolved. CDR1 and CDR2 (germline): MNHEY, SMNVEV (reference sequence). The germline V and J ends were trimmed by 4 bases and 2 bases, with 15 bases remaining between them. The CDR3 covers 15 residues. This chain's CDR3 is CASSSSPRYTYEQYF. The CDR3, as DNA: TGTGCCAGCAGTTCCTCACCCCGCTACACCTACGAGCAGTACTTC.